The 31 T cell receptor beta chains presented below share a single source sample, sequenced in a study of shared clonotypes between healthy human individuals. Libraries were prepared by immunoSEQ multiplex PCR; TCRdb keeps only in-frame clonotypes and omits some of them. This sample has around 990,000 clones, with approximately 77% found just once. Sequenced input: memory CD4+ T cells from PBMCs. Sample subset: CD45RA-negative fraction. These receptors all come from a young man in good health. Some clones in this sample may be carry-over from other donors' samples.

CDR3: CSVTSGTYEQYF. The CDR3 region has the DNA TGCAGCGTGACTAGCGGAACCTACGAGCAGTACTTC. The genes are TRBV29-1 and TRBJ2-7; 9 nucleotides line up with TRBD2. The CDR3 is made up of 12 amino acids. Germline V gene lookup returns CDR1 SQVTM and CDR2 ANQGSEA. The J segment lost 2 bases and the V segment lost 6 bases, leaving 2 bases of the junction unmatched.

The chain employs TRBV7-9 and TRBJ2-1, with TRBD1 matching over 10 bases. After removal of 8 bases from V and 7 bases from J, the junction contained 11 bases not matched to a gene. CDR3 length: 15 residues. Germline CDR1 SEHNR, CDR2 FQNEAQ (reference sequence). The CDR3 here is CASRRQGAVGNEQFF. The CDR3 DNA reads as TGTGCCAGCCGAAGACAGGGGGCGGTTGGTAATGAGCAGTTCTTC.

Here the CDR3 reads CASSYSRGDTQYF. CDR3 DNA sequence: TGTGCCAGCAGTTACAGTAGGGGTGATACGCAGTATTTT. V and J are TRBV6-6 and TRBJ2-3, with D perhaps TRBD1 (5 bases). V lost 2 bases, J lost 6 bases, and 9 bases lay in between. The CDR3 loop spans 13 amino acids. Looked up from germline, CDR1 is MNHNY and CDR2 is SVGAGI (reference sequence).

The chain links TRBV30 to TRBJ2-7; 10 bases are a match to TRBD2. The CDR3 has 15 residues. The V gene end was trimmed by 5 bases and the J gene end by 0 bases; junction bases not matched to a gene: 7. CDR1 is GTSNPN and CDR2 is SVGIG in the germline V gene (reference sequence). This CDR3 reads CAWDGPSGGSYEQYF. In nucleotides, the CDR3 is TGTGCCTGGGATGGCCCTAGCGGGGGCTCCTACGAGCAGTACTTC.

J is TRBJ2-5 and V is TRBV2; no reliable D call. The V end was cut by 4 bases, the J end by 1 base, with 7 bases between. Germline CDR1 SNHLY, CDR2 FYNNEI. This CDR3 region has 13 residues. The CDR3 DNA is TGTGCCAGCAGTGGAGGCGCCCAAGAGACCCAGTACTTC. This gives the protein CASSGGAQETQYF.

The chain joins TRBV13 to TRBJ2-7, with TRBD2 matching over 7 bases. This CDR3 region has 13 residues. J gave up 5 bases and V 3 bases, and 4 bases lay outside the gene matches. Germline lookup yields CDR1 PRHDT and CDR2 FYEKMQ (reference sequence). CDR3 residues: CASSLPGTNEQYF. The DNA of the CDR3 is TGTGCCAGCAGCTTGCCAGGGACTAACGAGCAGTACTTC.

Of note for this clone: Within the sample, other DNA sequences also encode this same CDR3. The chain couples TRBV6-1 to TRBJ2-5; unclear D gene. Trimming took off 8 bases at V and 0 bases at J, with 7 bases between the two ends. The CDR3 spans 12 residues. CDR1 and CDR2 from the germline V gene are MNHNS and SASEGT. The CDR3 protein is CASSPHQETQYF. In DNA, the CDR3 is TGTGCCAGCTCACCACACCAAGAGACCCAGTACTTC.

The rearrangement uses TRBV27 and TRBJ1-4; tentatively, D is TRBD1 (6 bases). V lost 0 bases to trimming and J lost 1 base, with 6 bases between them. CDR3 length equals 15 residues. Germline V gene lookup returns CDR1 MNHEY and CDR2 SMNVEV (reference sequence). The CDR3 DNA reads TGTGCCAGCAGTTTATCACAGGGAACTAATGAAAAACTGTTTTTT. It yields the protein CASSLSQGTNEKLFF.

This chain links TRBV2 with TRBJ2-7; no definite D call. The CDR3 spans 16 residues. V was shortened by 7 bases and J by 1 base, with 20 bases between the two germline ends. The germline V gene has CDR1 SNHLY and CDR2 FYNNEI. The CDR3 nucleotides are TGTGCCAGCATCCCGGTAAACAAGGCCCATTCCTACGAGCAGTACTTC. Translating gives CASIPVNKAHSYEQYF.

The chain joins TRBV7-8 to TRBJ2-1; no firm D call. Trimming stripped 2 bases from V and 12 bases from J, with 8 bases between. Germline CDR1 reads SGHVS; CDR2 reads FQNEAQ. The CDR3 sequence is 11 residues long. CDR3 sequence: CASSLLISQFF. The CDR3 DNA follows: TGTGCCAGCAGCTTACTCATCTCGCAGTTCTTC.

The gene calls are TRBV9 and TRBJ2-1, with TRBD1 identical over 8 bases. Germline V lookup: CDR1 SGDLS, CDR2 YYNGEE. This CDR3 comprises 21 residues. The J segment lost 4 bases and the V segment lost 1 base, leaving 22 bases of the junction unmatched. CDR3: CASSVRARRDRPTEKYNEQFF. The CDR3 nucleotides read TGTGCCAGCAGCGTACGGGCCCGCCGGGACAGGCCCACAGAAAAATACAATGAGCAGTTCTTC.

The J gene is TRBJ2-1, the V gene TRBV28; D possibly uses TRBD1 or TRBD2 (5 bases each). V lost 5 bases and J 5 bases, leaving 19 bases between the germline ends. Germline lookup yields CDR1 MDHEN and CDR2 SYDVKM. This CDR3 spans 16 amino acids. CDR3 residues: CASSGTGSSLNNEQFF. For the CDR3, the DNA is TGTGCCAGCAGTGGGACCGGCAGCTCCTTAAACAATGAGCAGTTCTTC.

The J gene is TRBJ2-7, the V gene TRBV29-1, with 11 bases identical to TRBD1. The CDR3 length is 15 residues. The V gene end was trimmed by 1 base and the J gene end by 7 bases; junction bases not matched to a gene: 9. Germline values: CDR1 SQVTM, CDR2 ANQGSEA. The CDR3 coding sequence is TGCAGCGTTGAAGCACCGGGACAGGGGGTGCGGGAGCAGTACTTC. This codes for CSVEAPGQGVREQYF.

The rearrangement links TRBV28 to TRBJ2-3; weak D call: TRBD1 (6 bases). Germline V gene lookup returns CDR1 MDHEN and CDR2 SYDVKM. V shed 2 bases and J shed 2 bases, with 8 bases lying between them. The CDR3 is made up of 14 amino acids. CDR3 amino acids: CASSLGQLTDTQYF. CDR3 bases: TGTGCCAGCAGTTTAGGACAGCTCACAGATACGCAGTATTTT.

This clone was seen only a few times. The rearrangement uses TRBV7-9 and TRBJ1-5; D possibly corresponds to TRBD1 (6 bases). Trimming took 10 bases from V and 0 from J, leaving 13 bases between them. CDR1 and CDR2 from the germline V gene are SEHNR and FQNEAQ (reference sequence). The CDR3 consists of 14 residues. DNA of the CDR3: TGTGCCACCGGAGGGGGGTATAGCAATCAGCCCCAGCATTTT. Its protein is CATGGGYSNQPQHF.

Remarks on this clone: A single base is all that separates this from a far larger clone, so a read error is likely. Other DNA variants within this sample encode the same CDR3. This chain uses TRBV5-4 with TRBJ1-2; 8 bases are shared with TRBD1. With V trimmed by 0 bases and J by 2 bases, 0 bases remained unmatched. This CDR3 has 14 amino acids. Per the germline V gene, CDR1 is SGHNT and CDR2 is YYREEE (reference sequence). CDR3 DNA sequence: TGTGCCAGCAGCTTGGACAGGGGGAACTATGGCTACACCTTC. This sequence encodes CASSLDRGNYGYTF.

Details on this clone: Other DNA sequences in this specimen translate into the identical CDR3. V and J are TRBV2 and TRBJ1-1, with D perhaps TRBD1 (5 bases). This CDR3 spans 13 amino acids. Germline V gene lookup returns CDR1 SNHLY and CDR2 FYNNEI. The germline V and J ends were trimmed by 3 bases and 5 bases, with 10 bases remaining between them. This CDR3 reads CASSDRVGTEAFF. CDR3 DNA: TGTGCCAGCAGTGACAGGGTGGGGACTGAAGCTTTCTTT. Variable domain in full (rest from reference TRBV2 and TRBJ1-1): EPEVTQTPSHQVTQMGQEVILRCVPISNHLYFYWYRQILGQKVEFLVSFYNNEISEKSEIFDDQFSVERPDGSNFTLKIRSTKLEDSAMYFCASSDRVGTEAFFGQGTRLTVV.

This clone was recorded only once. The V and J genes are TRBV28 and TRBJ2-7, with D unclear. Trimming took off 7 bases at V and 2 bases at J, with 18 bases between the two ends. The V gene's germline CDR1 is MDHEN and CDR2 SYDVKM. This CDR3 has 15 residues. The CDR3 loop reads CASTTSRRAAYEQYF. The CDR3 DNA follows: TGTGCCAGCACCACATCGCGTCGGGCAGCCTACGAGCAGTACTTC.

Regarding this clone: This same CDR3 is encoded by further DNA sequences in the sample. This rearrangement joins TRBV18 to TRBJ1-5; 9 bases map to TRBD1. The CDR3 spans 14 residues. Trimming took 3 bases from V and 4 from J; bases not matched to a gene: 1. The germline gives CDR1 KGHSH, CDR2 LQKENI. In DNA, the CDR3 is TGTGCCAGCTCACCTGACAGGGGGAATCAGCCCCAGCATTTT. It is translated as CASSPDRGNQPQHF.

The chain combines TRBV18 with TRBJ1-5; D may be TRBD1 (5 bases). Trimming left V 6 bases short and J 0 bases short, with 15 bases between. This CDR3 is built from 16 residues. Germline CDR1 KGHSH, CDR2 LQKENI. The CDR3: CASSPLGRGSNQPQHF. The CDR3 DNA sequence: TGTGCCAGCTCCCCGTTGGGGCGGGGTAGCAATCAGCCCCAGCATTTT.

The rearrangement joins TRBV11-3 to TRBJ2-5; D unresolved. CDR1 and CDR2 from the germline V gene are SGHNT and YENEEA. Trimming cost V 5 bases and J 4 bases, with 14 bases left between them. This CDR3 has 14 residues. The CDR3 DNA reads as TGTGCCAGCAGCCCGAGCCGCGGCGGAGAGACCCAGTACTTC. It specifies CASSPSRGGETQYF.

As concerns this clone: Being one base from a much bigger clone, this may be a read error. The same CDR3 also results from other DNA sequences found in this sample. The chain has TRBV11-2 and TRBJ1-1; 9 nucleotides line up with TRBD1. V trimming: 3 bases; J trimming: 4 bases; junction bases outside the gene matches: 0. Per germline, CDR1 SGHAT and CDR2 FQNNGV. The CDR3 contains 13 residues. The CDR3 DNA sequence: TGTGCCAGCAGCTTGACAGGGGGCACTGAAGCTTTCTTT. It specifies CASSLTGGTEAFF.

This clone was seen only once. This chain uses TRBV28 with TRBJ1-4; the D is unclear. The V end lost 4 bases, the J end lost 14 bases, and 14 bases lay between the germline ends. Germline values: CDR1 MDHEN, CDR2 SYDVKM. The CDR3 length is 12 residues. This CDR3 is CASSSPGKRLFF. The CDR3 nucleotides read TGTGCCAGCAGTTCCCCGGGGAAGAGGCTGTTTTTT.

The chain employs TRBV7-3 and TRBJ2-6; D tentatively reads TRBD1 or TRBD2 (5 bases each). The V and J ends lost 10 bases and 2 bases respectively, with 9 bases between them. Germline CDR1 is SGHTA and CDR2 is FQGTGA. The length of the CDR3 is 13 residues. Written as DNA, the CDR3 is TGTGCCACTCGAGGGGCTGGGGCCAACGTCCTGACTTTC. Translated: CATRGAGANVLTF. Full variable domain (remainder filled in from reference TRBV7-3 and TRBJ2-6): GAGVSQTPSNKVTEKGKYVELRCDPISGHTALYWYRQSLGQGPEFLIYFQGTGAADDSGLPNDRFFAVRPEGSVSTLKIQRTERGDSAVYLCATRGAGANVLTFGAGSRLTVL.

About this clone: Other DNA sequences from this sample encode an identical CDR3 as well. The chain uses TRBV28 and TRBJ1-4; D is unclear. Per the germline V gene, CDR1 is MDHEN and CDR2 is SYDVKM. With 4 bases removed from V and 0 bases from J, the gap between germline ends came to 9 bases. CDR3 length: 15 amino acids. The CDR3, as DNA: TGTGCCAGCAGTTCTCTAGGAGCAACTAATGAAAAACTGTTTTTT. Amino acids: CASSSLGATNEKLFF.

The V gene is TRBV5-4, the J gene TRBJ2-3; tentatively, D is TRBD1 (6 bases). The CDR3 runs 14 residues. Trimming took 1 base from V and 4 from J, leaving 10 bases between them. From germline, CDR1 is SGHNT and CDR2 YYREEE (reference sequence). CDR3 loop: CASSLKGVSDTQYF. Here the CDR3 DNA reads TGTGCCAGCAGCTTGAAGGGGGTTTCAGATACGCAGTATTTT.

The chain employs TRBV30 and TRBJ2-5; D perhaps matches TRBD1 (7 bases). This CDR3 is built from 15 residues. CDR1 is GTSNPN, CDR2 SVGIG, per germline (reference sequence). V was pared by 5 bases and J by 7 bases, with 23 bases between. As DNA, the CDR3 is TGTGCCTGGCGTGGGAGGACAGGTCCCATCGGGACCCAGTACTTC. Translating it yields CAWRGRTGPIGTQYF.

The chain uses TRBV7-8 and TRBJ1-1; 7 bases fit TRBD1. Germline V lookup: CDR1 SGHVS, CDR2 FQNEAQ. V shed 2 bases, J shed 0 bases, and the junction held 6 bases outside the gene matches. The CDR3 is made up of 16 amino acids. CDR3 bases: TGTGCCAGCAGCTTAAGGGGACAGTCCATGAACACTGAAGCTTTCTTT. It codes for CASSLRGQSMNTEAFF.

This chain joins TRBV4-1 and TRBJ2-3, with TRBD1 matching over 9 bases. Per germline, CDR1 MGHRA and CDR2 YSYEKL. Germline trimming cut 2 bases from V and 4 bases from J; bases unmatched to any gene: 10. The CDR3 is 17 amino acids. The DNA for the CDR3 is TGCGCCAGCAGCCAAAGGGGTGACAGGGGGATCTCAGATACGCAGTATTTT. This encodes CASSQRGDRGISDTQYF.

V gene TRBV4-3 combines with J gene TRBJ2-1; 10 positions match TRBD1. The CDR3 contains 14 residues. Losses at the gene ends were 4 bases for V and 6 bases for J; bases not matched to a gene: 3. CDR1 and CDR2 from the germline V gene are LGHNA and YSLEER. The CDR3 DNA reads TGCGCCAGCAGCCCGCGGGACAGGGGCAATGAGCAGTTCTTC. It specifies CASSPRDRGNEQFF.

This clone was seen only a few times. The chain employs TRBV4-2 and TRBJ2-3; 9 bases fit TRBD2. Germline V lookup: CDR1 LGHNA, CDR2 YNFKEQ. The CDR3 has 15 residues. V shed 3 bases and J 2 bases; nucleotides not matched to a gene: 3. CDR3 sequence (DNA): TGTGCCAGCAGCCAGGGACTAGCCTACACAGATACGCAGTATTTT. Translating gives CASSQGLAYTDTQYF.